These 15 T cell receptor beta chains share one sample of origin, sequenced in a study of read filtering for tumor transcriptome and immune sequencing. From approximately 430 ng of RNA, a library with molecular barcoded alpha/delta and beta/gamma adaptors was made. TCRdb re-called the reads through MiXCR, storing one row per CDR3 protein. The data show roughly 130,000 distinct CDR3 sequences, over 10% seen once. The sequencing sample was made of a population of CD138-negative cells sorted from bone marrow. The origin of the receptors is a donor aged 40 or over with multiple myeloma.

This clonotype has ten or more counts. The CDR3 region is CASSGDGRRDTQYF. CDR3 nucleotide sequence: TGTGCCAGCAGTGGGGACGGGAGAAGGGATACGCAGTATTTT. V is TRBV2 and J is TRBJ2-3; a possible D gene is TRBD2 (6 bases). The CDR3 consists of 14 residues. V lost 4 bases, J lost 6 bases, and 14 bases lay in between. Germline CDR1 SNHLY, CDR2 FYNNEI.

Ten or more counts support this clonotype. The CDR3 DNA sequence: TGCGCCAGCAGGCCCGGGACACTGAACACTGAAGCTTTCTTT. It specifies CASRPGTLNTEAFF. The rearrangement joins TRBV5-1 to TRBJ1-1, with D possibly being TRBD1 (6 bases). The V gene lost 5 bases and the J gene lost 0 bases, with 11 bases spanning the gap. There are 14 residues in the CDR3. The V gene's germline CDR1 is SGHRS and CDR2 YFSETQ.

There are many counts of this clonotype. This rearrangement joins TRBV18 to TRBJ1-1; D remains unclear. Germline CDR1 and CDR2: KGHSH and LQKENI. Trimming pared 6 bases from V and 4 bases from J, leaving 9 bases between. The CDR3 covers 12 residues. The CDR3 spells CASSGWGTEAFF. DNA for the CDR3: TGTGCCAGCTCCGGGTGGGGCACTGAAGCTTTCTTT.

This clonotype was found many times. The CDR3 DNA follows: TGTGCCAGCAGCACCGAGGACGGCAACGAAGAGACCCAGTACTTC. It specifies CASSTEDGNEETQYF. The chain has TRBV5-5 and TRBJ2-5; no definite D call. Germline V gene sequence: CDR1 SGHKS, CDR2 YYEKEE (reference sequence). V lost 4 bases and J 3 bases, leaving 16 bases between the germline ends. CDR3 length: 15 amino acids.

Ten or more counts support this clonotype. This chain connects TRBV6-1 to TRBJ1-1; no firm D call. The V gene's germline CDR1 is MNHNS and CDR2 SASEGT. The CDR3 runs to 14 residues. V lost 0 bases to trimming and J lost 4 bases, with 9 bases between them. CDR3 in amino acids: CASSEARVGTEAFF. The CDR3 nucleotides read TGTGCCAGCAGTGAAGCGCGGGTAGGCACTGAAGCTTTCTTT.

In this sample, this clonotype turned up many times. V and J are TRBV3-1 and TRBJ2-2; D gene uncertain. Germline CDR1 reads LGHDT; CDR2 reads YNNKEL (reference sequence). The V gene lost 0 bases and the J gene lost 6 bases, with 8 bases spanning the gap. This CDR3 comprises 14 residues. CDR3 residues: CASSQDTRPGELFF. In DNA form, the CDR3 reads TGTGCCAGCAGCCAAGATACCCGCCCCGGGGAGCTGTTTTTT.

This clonotype was seen repeatedly, ten times or more. The genes are TRBV20-1 and TRBJ1-5; 7 bases align to TRBD1. This CDR3 is 15 amino acids long. Germline trimming cut 3 bases from V and 4 bases from J; bases unmatched to any gene: 9. Germline CDR1 and CDR2: DFQATT and SNEGSKA (reference sequence). The CDR3 loop is CSASPRQGPNQPQHF. The CDR3 DNA reads as TGCAGTGCTAGCCCCAGACAGGGACCTAATCAGCCCCAGCATTTT.

In this sample, this clonotype turned up a few times. V usage is TRBV7-9 and J usage is TRBJ2-7, with 15 bases aligning to TRBD2. Germline V gene data show CDR1 as SEHNR and CDR2 as FQNEAQ (reference sequence). The J segment lost 2 bases and the V segment lost 4 bases, leaving 3 bases of the junction unmatched. The CDR3 totals 16 residues. The CDR3 is CASSSGLAGGAYEQYF. As DNA, the CDR3 is TGTGCCAGCAGCTCGGGACTAGCGGGAGGTGCCTACGAGCAGTACTTC.

The sample holds many counts of this clonotype. The rearrangement joins TRBV6-6 to TRBJ2-1; 10 nucleotides agree with TRBD2. The germline gives CDR1 MNHNY, CDR2 SVGAGI (reference sequence). The CDR3 is made up of 14 amino acids. Unmatched junction bases numbered 6, after V lost 6 bases and J lost 7 bases. CDR3 residues: CASRGLATNNEQFF. In DNA form, the CDR3 reads TGTGCCAGCAGGGGACTAGCGACCAATAATGAGCAGTTCTTC.

This clonotype came up many times. The chain employs TRBV6-2 or TRBV6-3 and TRBJ1-2; a weak D match, TRBD1 (5 bases). CDR1 and CDR2 (germline): MNHEY, SVGEGT. Trimming stripped 4 bases from V and 5 bases from J, with 11 bases between. The CDR3 runs to 13 residues. CDR3 protein: CASSSRQLYGYTF. CDR3 DNA sequence: TGTGCCAGCAGTTCCCGACAGCTATATGGCTACACCTTC.

This clonotype was detected only once. CDR3 sequence reads: CASSERRGLADEQYF. The CDR3 DNA follows: TGTGCCAGCAGTGAACGAAGAGGACTAGCGGACGAGCAGTACTTC. The chain couples TRBV3-1 to TRBJ2-7; TRBD2 matches at 10 bases. Germline V gives CDR1 LGHDT, CDR2 YNNKEL (reference sequence). The V and J ends lost 6 bases and 5 bases, in that order; junction bases with no gene match: 10. The CDR3 extends over 15 amino acids.

The table lists this clonotype with a few counts. This chain joins TRBV28 and TRBJ2-2; D gene uncertain. V lost 5 bases and J 4 bases, leaving 8 bases between the germline ends. Germline V lookup: CDR1 MDHEN, CDR2 SYDVKM. CDR3 length: 13 residues. The CDR3 region has the DNA TGTGCCAGCAGTGTAGAGCCCACCGGGGAGCTGTTTTTT. It is translated as CASSVEPTGELFF. The full variable domain, its missing parts supplied by reference TRBV28 and TRBJ2-2, is DVKVTQSSRYLVKRTGEKVFLECVQDMDHENMFWYRQDPGLGLRLIYFSYDVKMKEKGDIPEGYSVSREKKERFSLILESASTNQTSMYLCASSVEPTGELFFGEGSRLTVL.

This clonotype has at least ten counts. This chain connects TRBV11-1 to TRBJ1-1, with 7 nucleotides matching TRBD1. Germline CDR1 reads SGHAT; CDR2 reads FQDESV (reference sequence). J lost 8 bases, V lost 5 bases, and 8 bases had no gene match. The CDR3 totals 13 residues. CDR3 region: CASSPRRDREAFF. CDR3 DNA sequence: TGTGCCAGCAGCCCGAGGCGGGACAGAGAAGCTTTCTTT.

The chain joins TRBV7-7 to TRBJ2-5; maybe TRBD2 (6 bases). In germline, CDR1 is SSHAT, CDR2 FNYEAQ (reference sequence). The ends were cut back, 4 bases at V and 3 bases at J, with 12 bases in the middle. The CDR3 covers 14 residues. The CDR3 protein is CASSSFAGKETQYF. CDR3 sequence (DNA): TGTGCCAGCAGCTCGTTCGCGGGGAAAGAGACCCAGTACTTC. Filled out from reference TRBV7-7 and TRBJ2-5, the complete variable domain reads GAGVSQSPRYKVTKRGQDVTLRCDPISSHATLYWYQQALGQGPEFLTYFNYEAQPDKSGLPSDRFSAERPEGSISTLTIQRTEQRDSAMYRCASSSFAGKETQYFGPGTRLLVL.

This clonotype was observed at least ten times. The J gene is TRBJ2-3, the V gene TRBV5-1; tentatively, D is TRBD1 or TRBD2 (5 bases each). There are 15 residues in the CDR3. V lost 2 bases to trimming and J lost 2 bases, with 12 bases between them. Germline loops: CDR1 SGHRS, CDR2 YFSETQ. The CDR3 DNA reads as TGCGCCAGCAGCTTAGAGGGGTTTTCCACAGATACGCAGTATTTT. Protein: CASSLEGFSTDTQYF.